The rows below give T cell receptor beta chains drawn from one sample of a study of neurological immune-mediated disorders. One entry per CDR3 protein, called by TCRdb with MiXCR from the 5' RACE reads. This sample has about 57,000 distinct CDR3 sequences, with 10% to 15% found just once. The sequencing input was PBMCs. These receptors were obtained from a woman aged 55-69 years with HTLV-1-associated myelopathy (HAM/TSP). Both conserved end residues are part of each CDR3. The D gene is left open where the match is weak. The size of a clone is reported for some rows only, either as once, few or many, or as a class for expanded clones.

J | V | size | D | CDR3 | DNA
TRBJ2-5 | TRBV7-7 | many | TRBD2 | CYSGSGIRETQYF | TGTTACAGCGGGAGCGGGATTCGGGAGACCCAGTACTTC
TRBJ2-5 | TRBV4-2 | many | . | CASSQDLDSPQETQYF | TGTGCCAGCAGCCAAGATCTTGACAGCCCGCAAGAGACCCAGTACTTC
TRBJ1-5 | TRBV5-1 | many | . | CASSVDGPNQPQHF | TGCGCCAGCAGCGTGGACGGGCCAAATCAGCCCCAGCATTTT
TRBJ2-1 | TRBV12-3/TRBV12-4 | many | . | CASTLGALDNEQFF | TGTGCCAGCACGCTGGGGGCCCTGGACAATGAGCAGTTCTTC
TRBJ2-5 | TRBV29-1 | many | . | CSVGNWQETQYF | TGCAGCGTTGGAAATTGGCAAGAGACCCAGTACTTC
TRBJ2-7 | TRBV29-1 | few | TRBD2 | CSVPKRERPYEQYF | TGCAGCGTTCCCAAGCGGGAGCGGCCCTACGAGCAGTACTTC
TRBJ2-7 | TRBV5-1 | many | TRBD1 | CASRGGQGDYEQYF | TGCGCCAGCAGAGGTGGACAGGGGGACTACGAGCAGTACTTC
TRBJ1-5 | TRBV27 | many | . | CASSLWGDQPQHF | TGTGCCAGCAGTTTATGGGGCGATCAGCCCCAGCATTTT
TRBJ2-1 | TRBV24-1 | many | . | CATSDLTSHNEQFF | TGTGCCACCAGTGATTTAACGAGTCACAATGAGCAGTTCTTC
TRBJ2-5 | TRBV11-2 | many | TRBD2 | CASKQTSSETQYF | TGTGCCAGCAAACAGACTAGCAGTGAGACCCAGTACTTC
TRBJ2-3 | TRBV9 | . | . | CASSIYLCSGRDSTIPSTDTQYF | .
TRBJ1-4 | TRBV7-2 | many | . | CASSLSATNEKLFF | TGTGCCAGCAGTCTATCGGCAACTAATGAAAAACTGTTTTTT
TRBJ2-7 | TRBV3-1 | many | . | CASSQWDGSEQYF | TGTGCCAGCAGCCAATGGGATGGGTCCGAGCAGTACTTC
TRBJ1-1 | TRBV5-1 | many | . | CASSLTGLDTEAFF | TGCGCCAGCAGCTTGACAGGGCTCGACACTGAAGCTTTCTTT
TRBJ2-5 | TRBV20-1 | . | . | CSASRVETQYF | TGCAGTGCCTCGAGGGTGGAGACCCAGTACTTC
TRBJ2-1 | TRBV18 | . | . | CASSPPPGNEQFF | TGTGCCAGCTCACCCCCCCCCGGCAATGAGCAGTTCTTC
TRBJ2-2 | TRBV9 | . | TRBD2 | CPSSVGLAGTWELFF | TGTCCCAGCAGCGTAGGTCTAGCGGGAACCTGGGAGCTGTTTTTT
TRBJ2-1 | TRBV27 | many | TRBD2 | CASSLSGSSYNEQFF | TGTGCCAGCAGTCTTAGCGGGAGCTCCTACAATGAGCAGTTCTTC
TRBJ2-1 | TRBV6-1 | many | TRBD1 | CASRDRANEQFF | TGTGCCAGCAGAGACAGGGCGAATGAGCAGTTCTTC
TRBJ2-5 | TRBV7-6 | many | . | CASSLVRLQETQYF | TGTGCCAGCAGCTTAGTCCGCCTGCAAGAGACCCAGTACTTC
TRBJ2-5 | TRBV20-1 | few | . | CSARGARGEQETQYF | TGCAGTGCTAGGGGGGCTAGAGGCGAACAAGAGACCCAGTACTTC
TRBJ2-3 | TRBV20-1 | many | . | CSAPDLSDHTDTQYF | TGCAGTGCGCCAGACCTCTCGGACCACACAGATACGCAGTATTTT
TRBJ2-2 | TRBV25-1 | many | . | CASSWRESTGELFF | TGTGCCAGCAGCTGGAGGGAATCCACCGGGGAGCTGTTTTTT
TRBJ2-2 | TRBV19 | few | TRBD2 | CASSLVFSGLAGSAGKLFF | TGTGCCAGTAGTCTTGTCTTTTCTGGGCTAGCGGGATCGGCCGGGAAGCTGTTTTTT
TRBJ2-1 | TRBV5-1 | many | . | CASSLGSSVYNEQFF | TGCGCCAGCAGCTTGGGGTCTAGCGTCTACAATGAGCAGTTCTTC
TRBJ2-1 | TRBV29-1 | many | . | CSVERERGNEQFF | TGCAGCGTTGAACGGGAGCGCGGCAATGAGCAGTTCTTC
TRBJ1-1 | TRBV29-1 | many | . | CSARTRVDTEAFF | TGCAGCGCTAGGACAAGGGTGGACACTGAAGCTTTCTTT
TRBJ2-3 | TRBV5-1 | many | TRBD1 | CASSSTGQGLDTQYF | TGCGCCAGCAGCTCAACGGGACAGGGGTTGGATACGCAGTATTTT
TRBJ2-6 | TRBV20-1 | many | . | CSARTPMGGANVLTF | TGCAGTGCTAGGACCCCCATGGGTGGGGCCAACGTCCTGACTTTC
TRBJ2-1 | TRBV6-1 | many | TRBD2 | CASSRGLAGGVEQFF | TGTGCCAGCAGTAGGGGACTAGCGGGAGGTGTTGAGCAGTTCTTC
TRBJ1-2 | TRBV20-1 | few | TRBD1 | CSAREGQRGYGYTF | TGCAGTGCTAGGGAGGGACAGAGGGGCTATGGCTACACCTTC
TRBJ2-3 | TRBV30 | many | . | CAWSSTDTQYF | TGTGCCTGGAGCAGCACAGATACGCAGTATTTT
TRBJ1-1 | TRBV9 | many | . | CASSVGGRLDTEAFF | TGTGCCAGCAGCGTAGGGGGGAGGCTGGACACTGAAGCTTTCTTT
TRBJ2-5 | TRBV9 | . | . | CASSVGVRVQENQYF | TGTGCCAGCAGCGTAGGTGTACGGGTACAAGAGAACCAGTACTTC
TRBJ1-3 | TRBV7-2 | many | . | CASSLVTASGNTIYF | TGTGCCAGCAGCTTGGTAACAGCCTCTGGAAACACCATATATTTT
TRBJ2-5 | TRBV7-6 | many | . | CASSKEIGFQETQYF | TGTGCCAGCAGCAAAGAGATCGGATTCCAAGAGACCCAGTACTTC
TRBJ1-1 | TRBV7-3 | many | . | CASSSDFGREAFF | TGTGCCAGCAGCTCCGACTTCGGACGGGAAGCTTTCTTT
TRBJ2-1 | TRBV7-6 | few | TRBD2 | CASSLIAGSYNEQFF | TGTGCCAGCAGCTTGATAGCGGGAAGCTACAATGAGCAGTTCTTC
TRBJ2-1 | TRBV5-1 | many | TRBD2 | CASSEGTSQGLSLFF | TGCGCCAGCAGCGAAGGGACTAGCCAGGGGTTGAGTTTGTTCTTC
TRBJ1-5 | TRBV20-1 | many | . | CRDGGKYSNQPQHF | TGCAGGGACGGGGGAAAATATAGCAATCAGCCCCAGCATTTT
TRBJ2-7 | TRBV9 | many | TRBD1 | CASSVAGTGGPYEQYF | TGTGCCAGCAGCGTAGCGGGGACAGGGGGTCCCTACGAGCAGTACTTC
TRBJ1-1 | TRBV10-3 | many | . | CAIKLGQVDTEAFF | TGTGCCATCAAGTTGGGGCAGGTCGACACTGAAGCTTTCTTT
TRBJ2-1 | TRBV11-2 | many | TRBD2 | CASKWREGRNEQFF | TGTGCCAGCAAATGGCGGGAGGGAAGGAATGAGCAGTTCTTC
TRBJ2-7 | TRBV12-3/TRBV12-4 | . | . | CASTPGAPPYEQYF | TGTGCCAGCACTCCGGGGGCCCCACCCTACGAGCAGTACTTC
TRBJ2-2 | TRBV20-1 | many | . | CSARRAGSTGELFF | TGCAGTGCTAGAAGGGCGGGGAGCACCGGGGAGCTGTTTTTT
TRBJ2-1 | TRBV6-2/TRBV6-3 | . | TRBD1 | CASSSRQGNEQFF | TGTGCCAGCAGTTCTCGACAGGGCAATGAGCAGTTCTTC
TRBJ1-1 | TRBV5-1 | many | TRBD1 | CASSLTGDYTEAFF | TGCGCCAGCAGCCTGACAGGGGACTACACTGAAGCTTTCTTT
TRBJ2-3 | TRBV5-1 | many | . | CASSSNADTQYF | TGCGCCAGCAGCTCAAATGCAGATACGCAGTATTTT